Listed below are T cell receptor beta chains from one sample, sequenced in a study of blood T cell repertoires in COVID-19. Libraries were prepared by immunoSEQ multiplex PCR; TCRdb keeps only in-frame clonotypes and omits some of them. The data show tens of thousands of clones, 75% to 90% seen once. The specimen was peripheral blood. All receptors come from a woman in her 70s with acute or convalescent COVID-19. CDR3s include the opening cysteine and the closing phenylalanine or tryptophan.

j_call v_call cdr3_length cdr3_aa
TRBJ1-1 TRBV20-1 11 CSASSGTEAFF
TRBJ1-6 TRBV7-6 17 CASSLAVRSSYNSPLHF
TRBJ2-1 TRBV14 12 CASSVTRVEQFF
TRBJ1-4 TRBV7-2 14 CASRRTGFNEKLFF
TRBJ2-5 TRBV7-6 15 CASSLAGASYETQYF
TRBJ1-2 TRBV4-2 15 CASSQATGKNYGYTF
TRBJ2-3 TRBV2 14 CASSELDRTDTQYF
TRBJ2-1 TRBV25-1 13 CASSSRDRGEQFF
TRBJ2-7 TRBV27 14 CASSPLPSGYEQYF
TRBJ2-5 TRBV27 15 CASSLLAGGEETQYF
TRBJ1-3 TRBV7-8 14 CASSFFGGLNTIYF
TRBJ1-2 TRBV19 14 CASSPDRASYGYTF
TRBJ1-1 TRBV7-3 17 CASSSSAGGAGNTEAFF
TRBJ1-1 TRBV9 15 CASSATGQRSTEAFF
TRBJ2-5 TRBV24-1 16 CATSERTGILQETQYF
TRBJ1-1 TRBV29-1 15 CSVDGEGGMNTEAFF